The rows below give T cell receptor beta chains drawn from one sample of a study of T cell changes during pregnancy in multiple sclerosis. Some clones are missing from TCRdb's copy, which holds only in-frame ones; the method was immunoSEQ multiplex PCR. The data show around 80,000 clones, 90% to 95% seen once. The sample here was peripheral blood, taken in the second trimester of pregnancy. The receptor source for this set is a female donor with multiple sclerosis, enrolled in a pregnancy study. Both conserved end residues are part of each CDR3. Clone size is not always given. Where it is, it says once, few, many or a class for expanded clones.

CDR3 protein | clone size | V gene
CASSPETGGVGYGYTF | once | TRBV9
CASSLLGGQETQYF | - | TRBV27
CASNQQGVGYEQYF | - | TRBV7-9
CASSLRSRDTEQYF | - | TRBV5-1
CASRFGTSGVSSYEQYF | - | TRBV11-2
CASSERGWQPQHF | - | TRBV6-1
CASRVASGSFDTQYF | - | TRBV19
CASSQVSGGVGPYEQYF | - | TRBV4-1
CASSPLGPNTEAFF | - | TRBV7-6
CASSPSGRLNEQFF | once | TRBV19
CSVGAIDTFYF | - | TRBV29-1
CASSLGGRETQYF | - | TRBV27
CASSFIGGSGANVLTF | - | TRBV27
CSARLSRNEQFF | - | TRBV29-1
CASSPGGRDQPQHF | few | TRBV18
CASSVSGTGNEQYF | - | TRBV11-3
CASSIDPWGQSQHF | - | TRBV19
CASRERQGRYNEQFF | - | TRBV6-4
CACSANGHYRQPQHF | - | TRBV30
CSGGQGGNTEAFF | - | TRBV29-1
CASSLQGGRVETQYF | - | TRBV28
CASSLTSGRVAGNEQFF | - | TRBV5-5
CASSEARTAGNTIYF | - | TRBV18
CASSPEHRTDTQYF | - | TRBV18
CASSPRVNTGELFF | - | TRBV7-2
CASGLGVVAGEKETQYF | - | TRBV12-5
CASSLLAGQEETQYF | - | TRBV28
CASSSWQGGATEAFF | - | TRBV5-1
CASSLSRAGQGPYNEQFF | - | TRBV7-8
CASSDWTGDLEQYF | - | TRBV6-1
CATSAFRGNEQFF | - | TRBV15
CASSAYRAPYNEQFF | - | TRBV6-1
CASSYSGAPNSPLHF | - | TRBV6-5
CASSSGTGVENEQFF | - | TRBV5-4
CASSTVGWATNEKLFF | - | TRBV21-1
CSVRDRGYYGYTF | - | TRBV29-1
CASSSVAYNTEAFF | - | TRBV7-9
CASSLSRLNNEQFF | - | TRBV10-1
CASTIRREGEKLFF | - | TRBV6-1
CASSILRSGSLTDTQYF | once | TRBV19
CASSAWRATEQFF | - | TRBV18
CASSLWQGKETQYF | - | TRBV5-4
CASSDRPGGTEAFF | - | TRBV7-8
CASSPTGPNYGYTF | - | TRBV5-6
CASSLGGGNSNQPQHF | - | TRBV7-6
CASRRTGTPNYGYTF | - | TRBV28
CASTQGRGYTEAFF | - | TRBV27
CASSSSGSISEQFF | - | TRBV19
CASSLAPTGGTGELFF | - | TRBV11-1
CASSQTQVNTEAFF | - | TRBV4-2
CASKVGSANTGELFF | - | TRBV14
CASSFLPTSGRSDTQYF | - | TRBV7-2
CASSLWRGLKGTEAFF | - | TRBV28
CASSMTGYTEAFF | - | TRBV19